The rows below give T cell receptor beta chains drawn from one sample of a study of early T cells in non-severe SARS-CoV-2 infection. One entry per CDR3 protein, called by TCRdb with MiXCR from the 5' RACE reads. The table lists under 65,000 distinct CDR3 sequences, approximately 12% of them singletons, with under 1.5% in the top ten. The source material was whole blood. These receptors all come from an adult who was a healthcare worker with PCR-confirmed SARS-CoV-2 infection or an uninfected control (not recorded which). Each CDR3 is given without its conserved first and last residue. The D gene is left open where the match is weak.

j_gene | d_gene | v_gene | CDR3aa
TRBJ2-4 | - | TRBV10-1 | ASSESIAKNIQY
TRBJ1-2 | TRBD1 | TRBV18 | ASSPGQGDSYGYT
TRBJ1-1 | - | TRBV20-1 | SARDGAKGTEAF
TRBJ1-2 | - | TRBV7-7 | ASSLRGENYGYT
TRBJ2-1 | - | TRBV19 | ASSSGGEQF
TRBJ1-4 | - | TRBV28 | ASSFAGGEEKLF
TRBJ2-5 | - | TRBV29-1 | SVAGQETQY
TRBJ2-7 | - | TRBV29-1 | SVEVQGYEQY
TRBJ1-2 | - | TRBV20-1 | SARDRSNYGYT
TRBJ1-2 | TRBD1 | TRBV5-1 | ASTIGGTGHGYT
TRBJ2-1 | - | TRBV19 | ASLPDGRSYNEQF
TRBJ2-7 | - | TRBV10-3 | AARGPRGSEQY
TRBJ2-7 | TRBD1 | TRBV29-1 | SVGGQDFPYEQY
TRBJ1-1 | - | TRBV20-1 | SASTGMVEAF
TRBJ2-3 | - | TRBV10-1 | ASSRAFVGGPDTQY
TRBJ1-1 | - | TRBV20-1 | SATWLRVAEAF
TRBJ2-3 | - | TRBV7-9 | ASSLGFPSTDTQY
TRBJ1-1 | TRBD1 | TRBV20-1 | SATIGQGRNTEAF
TRBJ1-2 | - | TRBV29-1 | SVYLDGYT
TRBJ2-5 | - | TRBV5-4 | ASSPGGRQETQY
TRBJ2-3 | - | TRBV2 | ASNAAGSDTQY
TRBJ1-1 | TRBD1 | TRBV18 | ASSLEGGLTEAF
TRBJ2-7 | - | TRBV6-1 | ASSGVGLHEQY
TRBJ1-5 | TRBD1 | TRBV19 | ASSIGQGIGGNQPQH
TRBJ2-1 | TRBD1 | TRBV6-5 | ASKTGSNEQF
TRBJ2-7 | TRBD1 | TRBV7-9 | ASSTGQGAGEQY
TRBJ1-2 | TRBD1 | TRBV6-4 | ASSPQGGGIDYGYT
TRBJ1-1 | - | TRBV6-1 | ASSSSTLSLTEAF
TRBJ2-2 | - | TRBV7-2 | ASSSGTNTGELF
TRBJ1-1 | - | TRBV7-3 | ASSSPGTAPEAF
TRBJ2-2 | - | TRBV5-6 | ASSLLLGVFANTGELF
TRBJ2-7 | - | TRBV7-2 | ASSRRTVGGSYEQY
TRBJ1-1 | TRBD1 | TRBV7-6 | ASSFDRDRGMNTEAF
TRBJ2-3 | - | TRBV29-1 | SVEDQKGSDTQY
TRBJ1-3 | - | TRBV20-1 | SARDLNAASGNTIY
TRBJ2-1 | - | TRBV19 | ASSIVAAMYNEQF
TRBJ2-1 | - | TRBV28 | ASSLSGSRPYNEQF
TRBJ1-1 | - | TRBV19 | ASSIFGAKNTEAF
TRBJ1-2 | TRBD1 | TRBV5-1 | ASSGGTGTHGYT
TRBJ1-1 | - | TRBV11-3 | ASSLDGDTAF
TRBJ2-7 | - | TRBV7-7 | ASSLDRVRGRAVSDEQY
TRBJ2-5 | - | TRBV7-8 | ASSLPRSRETQY
TRBJ2-7 | - | TRBV12-3/TRBV12-4 | ASTRGASYEQY
TRBJ2-7 | - | TRBV7-6 | ASSPRLTKPSYEQY
TRBJ2-3 | - | TRBV3-1 | ASSPSSTDTQY
TRBJ2-7 | - | TRBV12-3/TRBV12-4 | ASSSPSSSYEQY
TRBJ2-5 | - | TRBV7-2 | ASSLLTAQETQY
TRBJ2-7 | - | TRBV30 | AWSGLWEQY
TRBJ2-7 | - | TRBV25-1 | ASSPPREGYEQY
TRBJ1-1 | - | TRBV12-3/TRBV12-4 | ASKIGTNTEAF